Here is one T cell receptor beta chain with its context. The germline V gene has CDR1 LNHNV and CDR2 YYDKDF (reference sequence). V trimming: 1 base; J trimming: 7 bases; junction bases outside the gene matches: 7. The CDR3 sequence is 15 residues long. The data were obtained in a study of cytomegalovirus exposure and HLA in healthy donors. Study-level information: Researchers found that roughly 81% of 300 to 450 genotyped donors fell within the Caucasian-associated ancestry cluster.

The PCR had 60 Vbeta and 13 Jbeta primers. Data came from immunoSEQ multiplex PCR; TCRdb stores just in-frame clones and leaves some out. Of some 200,000 clones in the sample, about four fifths were seen once. Sequencing was done on a sample of PBMCs. The origin of this receptor is a woman in her forties or fifties in good health and CMV-seropositive. The gene calls are TRBV15 and TRBJ1-2; 9 bases match TRBD1. CDR3 coding DNA: TGTGCCACCAGCAGAGGGAACAGGGGGCCGGGTGGCTACACCTTC. Translating it yields CATSRGNRGPGGYTF.